This T cell receptor beta chain was sequenced in a study of blood T cell repertoires in COVID-19. Study-wide background: Some COVID-19 samples were acute and others convalescent; all came from the United States, Italy and Spain. T cells, B-cell-depleted T cells, or PBMCs provided the cDNA or gDNA that served as material.

Per the original methods: Estimation of nucleated cell counts relied on the amplification of reference gene primers. Produced via immunoSEQ multiplex PCR; TCRdb's table is partial and in-frame only. V, J and clone size reflect that table, while D and trimming were determined from the DNA. The sample holds about 110,000 clones, approximately 72% seen once. V lost 0 bases, J lost 1 base, and 3 bases stayed unmatched. CDR1 and CDR2 from the germline V gene are WNHNN and SYGVQD (reference sequence). The CDR3 covers 16 residues. The sequencing sample was made of peripheral blood. This clonotype was sampled from a woman aged 70-85 years with acute or convalescent COVID-19. The chain is built from TRBV10-1 and TRBJ2-3; 8 positions match TRBD2. The CDR3 sequence is CASSESTSGRTDTQYF. CDR3 DNA sequence: TGCGCCAGCAGTGAGTCAACTAGCGGACGCACAGATACGCAGTATTTT.